The 27 T cell receptor beta chains below all came from one sample that was sequenced in a study of blood T cell repertoires in COVID-19. Repertoires were generated with immunoSEQ multiplex PCR, while TCRdb's copy carries only in-frame clones and drops some. The sample carries approximately 130,000 clones, over 80% recorded once. Sequenced: peripheral blood. The origin of the receptors is a man aged 40-55 years with active or convalescent COVID-19.

This clone appeared many times. The rearrangement uses TRBV5-6 and TRBJ1-6; no firm D call. The CDR3 extends over 17 amino acids. Germline-derived CDR1 and CDR2 are SGHDT and YYEEEE. V lost 1 base to trimming and J lost 0 bases, with 11 bases between them. The CDR3 is CASSLLAGDSYNSPLHF. The CDR3 DNA follows: TGTGCCAGCAGCTTGCTGGCAGGCGACTCCTATAATTCACCCCTCCACTTT.

This chain uses TRBV28 with TRBJ1-3; TRBD1 matches 7 bases. From germline, CDR1 is MDHEN and CDR2 SYDVKM. With 7 bases clipped from V and 0 bases from J, the junction kept 9 bases outside the gene matches. CDR3 size: 16 residues. CDR3 nucleotide sequence: TGTGCCAGCATCACAACAGGGGTCTCCTCTGGAAACACCATATATTTT. This gives the protein CASITTGVSSGNTIYF.

The V call is TRBV12-3 or TRBV12-4, the J call TRBJ1-2; no firm D call. CDR3 size: 12 residues. With 3 bases removed from V and 7 bases from J, the gap between germline ends came to 9 bases. CDR3 protein: CASSFNRGGYTF. As DNA, the CDR3 is TGTGCCAGCAGTTTTAATCGCGGTGGCTACACCTTC.

The J gene is TRBJ2-2, the V gene TRBV9; D not certain. Trimming took 0 bases from V and 6 from J, leaving 6 bases between them. Per the germline V gene, CDR1 is SGDLS and CDR2 is YYNGEE. The CDR3 has 13 amino acids. This CDR3 is CASSVGSPGELFF. The DNA for the CDR3 is TGTGCCAGCAGCGTAGGTAGCCCCGGGGAGCTGTTTTTT.

As regards this clone: In the same sample, other DNA sequences code for this CDR3. The chain has TRBV7-3 and TRBJ1-1; a weak D match, TRBD1 (5 bases). Trimming removed 2 bases at V and 4 bases at J, with 11 bases between. CDR1 and CDR2 from the germline V gene are SGHTA and FQGTGA. This CDR3 region has 14 residues. The CDR3 region is CASSLGQGSTEAFF. CDR3 nucleotide sequence: TGTGCCAGCAGCTTAGGGCAGGGTTCCACTGAAGCTTTCTTT.

This sequence joins TRBV11-2 and TRBJ1-2, with D tentatively TRBD1 (5 bases). In germline, CDR1 is SGHAT, CDR2 FQNNGV. CDR3 length equals 14 residues. Trimming took off 0 bases at V and 7 bases at J, with 12 bases between the two ends. CDR3 in amino acids: CASSLDQGLGGYTF. DNA for the CDR3: TGTGCCAGCAGCTTAGATCAGGGCCTCGGTGGCTACACCTTC.

This clone has a single count. V is TRBV4-3 and J is TRBJ1-6; unclear D gene. Germline CDR1 reads LGHNA; CDR2 reads YSLEER. This CDR3 is 18 amino acids long. Trimming stripped 3 bases from V and 0 bases from J, with 15 bases between. CDR3 amino acids: CASSQAGLDGSYNSPLHF. The DNA for the CDR3 is TGCGCCAGCAGCCAGGCCGGACTGGATGGCTCCTATAATTCACCCCTCCACTTT.

The genes are TRBV5-6 and TRBJ2-3; the D gene is possibly TRBD2 (6 bases). V lost 0 bases to trimming and J lost 13 bases, with 15 bases between them. Looked up from germline, CDR1 is SGHDT and CDR2 is YYEEEE. The CDR3 has 13 amino acids. The CDR3 loop reads CASSLAREAEKYF. The CDR3 coding sequence is TGTGCCAGCAGCTTGGCCAGGGAGGCTGAAAAGTATTTT.

CDR3 coding DNA: TGTGCCAGCAGCTTACAAGCGGGGCCCTACGAGCAGTACTTC. Amino acid sequence: CASSLQAGPYEQYF. The chain recombines TRBV7-9 with TRBJ2-7; 7 positions agree with TRBD2. This CDR3 comprises 14 residues. Germline V gives CDR1 SEHNR, CDR2 FQNEAQ (reference sequence). V shed 2 bases, J shed 2 bases, and the junction held 3 bases outside the gene matches. The full variable domain, with the rest looked up from reference TRBV7-9 and TRBJ2-7, is DTGVSQNPRHKITKRGQNVTFRCDPISEHNRLYWYRQTLGQGPEFLTYFQNEAQLEKSRLLSDRFSAERPKGSFSTLEIQRTEQGDSAMYLCASSLQAGPYEQYFGPGTRLTVT.

The rearrangement uses TRBV27 and TRBJ2-5; 9 nucleotides align to TRBD1. Germline lookup yields CDR1 MNHEY and CDR2 SMNVEV (reference sequence). CDR3 size: 16 residues. V trimming: 4 bases; J trimming: 1 base; junction bases outside the gene matches: 7. The CDR3 DNA is TGTGCCAGCAGTTATGGCGACAGGGGGTCCCAAGAGACCCAGTACTTC. Protein sequence: CASSYGDRGSQETQYF.

This clone was observed once. The chain uses TRBV7-9 and TRBJ1-4, with D possibly being TRBD1 (5 bases). Germline V gene lookup returns CDR1 SEHNR and CDR2 FQNEAQ (reference sequence). The ends were cut back, 2 bases at V and 5 bases at J, with 12 bases in the middle. The CDR3 sequence is 15 residues long. The CDR3 DNA follows: TGTGCCAGCAGCTTAAACGGGCAGGGCAATGAAAAACTGTTTTTT. As protein: CASSLNGQGNEKLFF.

The table lists this clone with a count of one. The V call is TRBV7-2, the J call TRBJ2-2, with 9 bases matching TRBD2. CDR1 and CDR2 from the germline V gene are SGHTA and FQGNSA. CDR3 length: 17 residues. V dropped 5 bases and J dropped 0; count of bases not matched to a gene: 7. CDR3 DNA sequence: TGTGCCAGCAGCCCCCATCGACTAGCGGCGAACACCGGGGAGCTGTTTTTT. Protein: CASSPHRLAANTGELFF.

The rearrangement links TRBV6-4 to TRBJ2-7, with a tentative D call TRBD2 (6 bases). CDR1 and CDR2 from the germline V gene are MRHNA and SNTAGT. The length of the CDR3 is 13 residues. Trimming took 10 bases from V and 2 from J, leaving 15 bases between them. CDR3 sequence: CANGTDATYEQYF. CDR3 DNA sequence: TGTGCCAACGGGACTGATGCGACCTACGAGCAGTACTTC.

The rearrangement uses TRBV5-5 and TRBJ2-3; 8 bases align to TRBD2. CDR1 is SGHKS, CDR2 YYEKEE, per germline (reference sequence). There are 16 residues in the CDR3. The V and J ends lost 0 bases and 1 base, in that order; junction bases with no gene match: 4. This CDR3 is CASSLEGTSGTDTQYF. The CDR3 DNA reads TGTGCCAGCAGCTTGGAGGGGACTAGTGGCACAGATACGCAGTATTTT. The complete variable domain, with remaining parts taken from reference TRBV5-5 and TRBJ2-3, reads DAGVTQSPTHLIKTRGQQVTLRCSPISGHKSVSWYQQVLGQGPQFIFQYYEKEERGRGNFPDRFSARQFPNYSSELNVNALLLGDSALYLCASSLEGTSGTDTQYFGPGTRLTVL.

V usage is TRBV6-2 or TRBV6-3 and J usage is TRBJ2-7; D remains ambiguous. Trimming pared 4 bases from V and 5 bases from J, leaving 24 bases between. Germline-derived CDR1 and CDR2 are MNHEY and SVGEGT. This CDR3 has 17 amino acids. DNA for the CDR3: TGTGCCAGCAGTTTAAGGTCGCCCCAACTCGCGAGGCACGAGCAGTACTTC. Its translation: CASSLRSPQLARHEQYF.

The chain carries TRBV6-2 or TRBV6-3 and TRBJ2-7; maybe TRBD1 (6 bases). In germline, CDR1 is MNHEY, CDR2 SVGEGT. Trimming cost V 6 bases and J 4 bases, with 10 bases left between them. The CDR3 extends over 12 amino acids. CDR3 amino acids: CASSPGQYEQYF. For the CDR3, the DNA is TGTGCCAGCAGCCCCGGACAGTACGAGCAGTACTTC.

V usage is TRBV7-9 and J usage is TRBJ2-5, with TRBD1 as a possible D gene (6 bases). The CDR3 has 15 residues. Germline V gene sequence: CDR1 SEHNR, CDR2 FQNEAQ (reference sequence). Trimming cost V 0 bases and J 4 bases, with 12 bases left between them. This CDR3 is CASSLADSGPETQYF. The DNA for the CDR3 is TGTGCCAGCAGCTTAGCGGACAGCGGTCCAGAGACCCAGTACTTC.

The chain couples TRBV9 to TRBJ2-7; D is perhaps TRBD1 (5 bases). The CDR3 has 16 residues. Between the trimmed V and J ends, which lost 0 bases and 1 base, there was a span of 14 bases. From germline, CDR1 is SGDLS and CDR2 YYNGEE. CDR3: CASSVAGGQGSYEQYF. The CDR3 bases are TGTGCCAGCAGCGTAGCAGGTGGGCAGGGATCCTACGAGCAGTACTTC.

This clone was counted once. This chain connects TRBV4-1 to TRBJ2-2; 14 nucleotides align to TRBD2. V trimming: 1 base; J trimming: 3 bases; junction bases outside the gene matches: 4. Germline assignment: CDR1 MGHRA and CDR2 YSYEKL. The CDR3 consists of 18 residues. In DNA form, the CDR3 reads TGCGCCAGCAGCCAAGGACTAGCGGGGGGGCCAGACACCGGGGAGCTGTTTTTT. It codes for CASSQGLAGGPDTGELFF.

This clone has only one observation. The chain recombines TRBV5-1 with TRBJ2-7; a weak D match, TRBD2 (7 bases). Germline V gene lookup returns CDR1 SGHRS and CDR2 YFSETQ. There are 14 residues in the CDR3. The V and J ends lost 4 bases and 6 bases respectively, with 17 bases between them. This chain's CDR3 is CASSQTGGQGEQYF. The CDR3 DNA sequence: TGCGCCAGCAGCCAAACCGGGGGGCAAGGCGAGCAGTACTTC.

J is TRBJ2-2 and V is TRBV21-1; the table calls TRBD2, which could not be checked here. TRBV21-1 is a pseudogene. The CDR3 runs 13 residues. CDR3 in amino acids: CAGVKDYTGELFF. The CDR3 DNA reads TGTGCCGGGGTTAAGGACTACACCGGGGAGCTGTTTTTT.

The CDR3 nucleotides read TGTGCCAGCAGCTTATATAGCACTAGCGGATTTAATGAGCAGTTCTTC. Encoded protein: CASSLYSTSGFNEQFF. This sequence joins TRBV7-2 and TRBJ2-1; 8 bases map to TRBD2. The length of the CDR3 is 16 residues. With V trimmed by 2 bases and J by 7 bases, 10 bases remained unmatched. CDR1 is SGHTA, CDR2 FQGNSA, per germline.

This sequence joins TRBV6-2 or TRBV6-3 and TRBJ2-7, with 8 bases matching TRBD1. Germline assignment: CDR1 MNHEY and CDR2 SVGEGT. This CDR3 is 16 amino acids long. V shed 0 bases and J 2 bases; nucleotides not matched to a gene: 6. In nucleotides, the CDR3 is TGTGCCAGCAGTTACTCGGACAGGGTGTTCACCTACGAGCAGTACTTC. It codes for CASSYSDRVFTYEQYF.

This sequence joins TRBV7-3 and TRBJ1-1; a possible D gene is TRBD1 (6 bases). Trimming took off 1 base at V and 3 bases at J, with 6 bases between the two ends. Germline V gives CDR1 SGHTA, CDR2 FQGTGA. The CDR3 has 13 amino acids. CDR3 DNA sequence: TGTGCCAGCAGCTTAAAGGGGGACACTGAAGCTTTCTTT. As protein: CASSLKGDTEAFF.

The chain uses TRBV6-1 and TRBJ2-1; 8 nucleotides align to TRBD1. After removal of 3 bases from V and 12 bases from J, the junction contained 7 bases not matched to a gene. Germline CDR1 MNHNS, CDR2 SASEGT. This CDR3 has 13 amino acids. The CDR3 DNA reads TGTGCCAGCAGTGACACCAGGGGGCTGAGGCAGTTCTTC. This sequence encodes CASSDTRGLRQFF.

The chain recombines TRBV7-3 with TRBJ2-2, with 7 nucleotides matching TRBD1. The CDR3 extends over 16 amino acids. Germline CDR1 and CDR2: SGHTA and FQGTGA. With V trimmed by 1 base and J by 8 bases, 10 bases remained unmatched. CDR3 amino acids: CASSLNGRQGGGELFF. The CDR3 nucleotides read TGTGCCAGCAGCTTAAACGGTCGACAGGGCGGTGGGGAGCTGTTTTTT.

In nucleotides, the CDR3 is TGTGCCAGCAGCCCCGGGATCTACGAGCAGTACTTC. Its protein is CASSPGIYEQYF. The genes are TRBV3-1 (or the pseudogene TRBV3-2) and TRBJ2-7; a possible D gene is TRBD2 (5 bases). V was shortened by 4 bases and J by 3 bases, with 7 bases between the two germline ends. CDR1 is LGHDT and CDR2 is YNNKEL in the germline V gene (reference sequence). The CDR3 spans 12 residues.